The clone carrying this T cell receptor (beta chain) was detected many times. Its antigen is not known. The data derive from a study of Graves' ophthalmopathy and Graves' hyperthyroidism. Study-level points and caveats: Blood samples also showed most expanded thyroid clonotypes exceeding 0.001 frequency.

The PBMCs were taken from approximately 11 ml of fresh peripheral blood. For repertoire sequencing, the TCR beta CDR3 regions were amplified from RNA transcripts. RT-PCR was first run with HTBI primers, then multiplex PCR in a second round. TCRdb fed the multiplex PCR reads into MiXCR, producing one record per CDR3 protein. The table includes 620,000 or so distinct CDR3 sequences, approximately 21% detected once. Looked up from germline, CDR1 is GTSNPN and CDR2 is SVGIG (reference sequence). This CDR3 is 11 amino acids long. Trimming removed 3 bases at V and 7 bases at J, with 6 bases between. The chain recombines TRBV30 with TRBJ2-2; D gene unclear. The sequenced sample consisted of peripheral blood. This TCR was recovered from a woman between 18 and 30 years old with stable Graves' hyperthyroidism. Some clones in this sample may be carry-over from other donors' samples. In DNA, the CDR3 is TGTGCCTGGAGGAAGGACGGGGAGCTGTTTTTT. Its translation is CAWRKDGELFF.